The clone carrying this T cell receptor (beta chain) showed up many times. V was pared by 4 bases and J by 5 bases, with 23 bases between. CDR3 length: 16 amino acids. Germline V gene data show CDR1 as DFQATT and CDR2 as SNEGSKA (reference sequence). This record belongs to a study of tumor and adjacent non-tumor tissue in lung cancer. A modified ARM-PCR protocol with three rounds of nested PCR amplified TCRbeta. TCRdb re-analysed the multiplex PCR reads in MiXCR, keeping a single row per CDR3 protein. The sample lists more than 90,000 distinct CDR3 sequences, just over 65% occurring once. The template was RNA from unsorted bulk tissue.

The sequenced sample consisted of lung tumor tissue. This chain links TRBV20-1 with TRBJ1-1, with D hard to call. The receptor was isolated from a man between 60 and 70 years old with non-small cell lung cancer. DNA for the CDR3: TGCAGTGCTATTGAACGACACCGCCCGACCCGGACTGAAGCTTTCTTT. Translated, it gives CSAIERHRPTRTEAFF.